Presented here are 10 T cell receptor beta chains from one specimen sequenced in a study of blood T cell repertoires in COVID-19. Only in-frame clones appear in the TCRdb table, and some are missing; sequencing was by immunoSEQ multiplex PCR. The sample lists 400,000 to 500,000 clones, approximately 88% seen once, with around 1.9% in the top ten. The sequencing sample was made of PBMCs or T cells enriched from blood (not recorded which). Receptors were obtained from a woman in her thirties or forties who had recovered from COVID-19.

This clone appeared a few times. The same CDR3 is also encoded by other DNA sequences in this sample. The chain couples TRBV9 to TRBJ2-7, with TRBD1 matching over 11 bases. Trimming removed 3 bases from V and 3 bases from J; junction bases left unmatched: 2. CDR1 is SGDLS and CDR2 is YYNGEE in the germline V gene. This CDR3 contains 14 residues. In DNA, the CDR3 is TGTGCCAGCAGCGCGGGGACAGGGGGCTACGAGCAGTACTTC. Its protein is CASSAGTGGYEQYF.

J is TRBJ2-5 and V is TRBV30, with 7 bases that match TRBD2. Germline CDR1 is GTSNPN and CDR2 is SVGIG (reference sequence). Trimming took 6 bases from V and 4 from J; bases not matched to a gene: 8. There are 13 residues in the CDR3. The CDR3 sequence is CACVNLAGETQYF. The DNA of the CDR3 is TGTGCCTGTGTGAATTTAGCGGGAGAGACCCAGTACTTC.

V is TRBV11-2 and J is TRBJ1-1; no clear D. V was trimmed by 6 bases and J by 5 bases, leaving 10 bases between them. The CDR3 is 12 amino acids. The V gene's germline CDR1 is SGHAT and CDR2 FQNNGV. The DNA of the CDR3 is TGTGCCAGCAGTTCGCCGGGAACTGAAGCTTTCTTT. Translation gives CASSSPGTEAFF.

The chain is built from TRBV4-1 and TRBJ2-2, with 8 bases that match TRBD2. Germline loops: CDR1 MGHRA, CDR2 YSYEKL. The CDR3 is 16 residues long. J lost 1 base, V lost 6 bases, and 7 bases had no gene match. CDR3 coding DNA: TGCGCCAGCAGGACGGGGGGACTAGAGAACACCGGGGAGCTGTTTTTT. Translating gives CASRTGGLENTGELFF.

This chain uses TRBV5-4 with TRBJ1-2, with D perhaps TRBD1 (5 bases). With 3 bases removed from V and 6 bases from J, the gap between germline ends came to 15 bases. This CDR3 spans 14 amino acids. The germline V gene has CDR1 SGHNT and CDR2 YYREEE (reference sequence). Here the CDR3 DNA reads TGTGCCAGCAGCTCTCAGGGCCGCCGGGATGGCTACACCTTC. Its translation: CASSSQGRRDGYTF.

The chain joins TRBV24-1 to TRBJ2-1, with 12 bases identical to TRBD2. CDR1 KGHDR and CDR2 SFDVKD come from the germline V gene. V gave up 3 bases and J gave up 8 bases; unmatched junction bases: 10. The CDR3 extends over 17 amino acids. This chain's CDR3 is CATSDPPGLAGRDEQFF. The CDR3 DNA follows: TGTGCCACCAGTGATCCTCCGGGACTAGCGGGCCGGGATGAGCAGTTCTTC.

The chain uses TRBV4-3 and TRBJ2-3; 9 positions match TRBD1. J gave up 2 bases and V 0 bases, and 6 bases lay outside the gene matches. Germline V lookup: CDR1 LGHNA, CDR2 YSLEER. The CDR3 totals 17 residues. CDR3 coding DNA: TGCGCCAGCAGCCAAGATAGGGGGACAGGGACCACAGATACGCAGTATTTT. Amino acids: CASSQDRGTGTTDTQYF.

The chain couples TRBV2 to TRBJ1-3; 7 bases are shared with TRBD1. The V segment lost 8 bases and the J segment 1 base; nucleotides outside the gene matches: 11. The CDR3 sequence is 16 residues long. The V gene's germline CDR1 is SNHLY and CDR2 FYNNEI. The CDR3 nucleotides read TGTGCCAGCTCGCCCGTACAGGGGAATTCTGGAAACACCATATATTTT. Amino acids: CASSPVQGNSGNTIYF.

The chain uses TRBV11-3 and TRBJ1-3; 10 bases fit TRBD1. This CDR3 is built from 15 residues. Germline lookup yields CDR1 SGHNT and CDR2 YENEEA. Trimming took 4 bases from V and 3 from J; bases not matched to a gene: 3. The CDR3 DNA reads TGTGCCAGCAGCTCCGGACAGGGGGATGGAAACACCATATATTTT. Translation: CASSSGQGDGNTIYF.

The genes are TRBV11-3 and TRBJ2-1; 10 nucleotides align to TRBD2. Germline V gene data show CDR1 as SGHNT and CDR2 as YENEEA. V lost 0 bases and J lost 7; bases outside the gene matches: 6. This CDR3 has 16 amino acids. As DNA, the CDR3 is TGTGCCAGCAGCTTAGATAGCGGGAGGCGAGGGAATGAGCAGTTCTTC. Translating it yields CASSLDSGRRGNEQFF.